This T cell receptor (beta chain) was identified during a study of PD-1 blockade in classical Hodgkin lymphoma. Study-level findings and limits: No one has yet defined what causes the repertoire differences, which may be disease activity or prior therapy. CD8+ TCR diversity did not rise significantly by C4D1, unlike CD4+. Exclusion was applied to patients who started nivolumab under 1 year after ASCT.

On this clone itself: The antigen is undetermined.

The germline V gene has CDR1 MNHNS and CDR2 SASEGT. CDR3 size: 15 residues. V lost 10 bases and J 3 bases, leaving 16 bases between the germline ends. The protocol was immunoSEQ multiplex PCR, while the TCRdb copy is restricted to in-frame clones and leaves out a portion. This table holds 12,000 to 15,000 clones, around 88% found once. All the patients suffered relapse after autologous stem cell transplantation, and brentuximab vedotin exposure differed. The clonotype was recovered from a human donor with classical Hodgkin lymphoma. The gene calls are TRBV6-1 and TRBJ1-6, with a possible D match to TRBD1 (5 bases). Sequences were derived from peripheral blood mononuclear cells (PBMCs), sampled before the second cycle of nivolumab. The CDR3 protein is CAILRPGLYNSPLHF. For the CDR3, the DNA is TGTGCCATTCTACGACCGGGACTCTATAATTCACCCCTCCACTTT.